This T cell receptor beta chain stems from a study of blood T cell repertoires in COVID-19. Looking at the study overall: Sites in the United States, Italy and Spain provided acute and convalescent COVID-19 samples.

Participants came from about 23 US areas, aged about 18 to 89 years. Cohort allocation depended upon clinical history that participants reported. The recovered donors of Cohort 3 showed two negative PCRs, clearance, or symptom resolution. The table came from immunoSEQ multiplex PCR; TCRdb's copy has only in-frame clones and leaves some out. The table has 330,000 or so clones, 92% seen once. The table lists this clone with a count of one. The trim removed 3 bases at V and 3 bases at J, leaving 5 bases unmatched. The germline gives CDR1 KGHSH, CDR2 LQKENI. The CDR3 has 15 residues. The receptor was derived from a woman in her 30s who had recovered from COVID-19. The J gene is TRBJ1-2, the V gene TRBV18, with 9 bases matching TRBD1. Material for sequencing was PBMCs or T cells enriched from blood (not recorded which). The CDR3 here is CASSPQGQGYYGYTF. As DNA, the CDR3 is TGTGCCAGCTCACCCCAGGGACAGGGATACTATGGCTACACCTTC.